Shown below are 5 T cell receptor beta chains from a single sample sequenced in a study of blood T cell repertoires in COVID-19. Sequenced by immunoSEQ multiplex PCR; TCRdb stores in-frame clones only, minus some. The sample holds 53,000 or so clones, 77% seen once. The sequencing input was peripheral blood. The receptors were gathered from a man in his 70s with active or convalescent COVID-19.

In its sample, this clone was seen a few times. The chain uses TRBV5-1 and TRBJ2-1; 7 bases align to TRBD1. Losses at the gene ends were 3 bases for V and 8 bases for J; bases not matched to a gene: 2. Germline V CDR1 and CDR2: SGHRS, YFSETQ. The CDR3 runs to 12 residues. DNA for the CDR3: TGCGCCAGCAGCTCTGACAGGGATGAGCAGTTCTTC. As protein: CASSSDRDEQFF.

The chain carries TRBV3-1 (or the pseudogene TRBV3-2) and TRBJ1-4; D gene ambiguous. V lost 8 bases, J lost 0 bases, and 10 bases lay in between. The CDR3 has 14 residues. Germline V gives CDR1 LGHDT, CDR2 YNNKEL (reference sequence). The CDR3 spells CASGTAATNEKLFF. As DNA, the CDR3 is TGTGCCAGCGGAACAGCTGCAACTAATGAAAAACTGTTTTTT.

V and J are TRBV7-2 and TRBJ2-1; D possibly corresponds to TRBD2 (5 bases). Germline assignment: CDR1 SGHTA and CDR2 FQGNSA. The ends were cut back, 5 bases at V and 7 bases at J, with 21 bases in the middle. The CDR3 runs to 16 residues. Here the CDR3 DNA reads TGTGCCAGCAGCATGCCCGGGGTAGCACACACGAATGAGCAGTTCTTC. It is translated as CASSMPGVAHTNEQFF.

The DNA for the CDR3 is TGTGCCAGTAGTATCTCGGGACAGAAAAACATTCAGTACTTC. Translation gives CASSISGQKNIQYF. The chain carries TRBV19 and TRBJ2-4; TRBD1 agrees at 7 bases. CDR1 LNHDA and CDR2 SQIVND come from the germline V gene (reference sequence). Unmatched junction bases numbered 3, after V lost 3 bases and J lost 4 bases. This CDR3 region has 14 residues.

CDR3 sequence (DNA): TGCGCCAGCAGCCAAGAAGGAGGGAATAGGTATGGCTACACCTTC. As protein: CASSQEGGNRYGYTF. The gene calls are TRBV23-1 and TRBJ1-2; no clear D gene. TRBV23-1 is designated an ORF whose function remains uncertain. V lost 6 bases, J lost 5 bases, and 19 bases lay in between. The CDR3 is made up of 15 amino acids.